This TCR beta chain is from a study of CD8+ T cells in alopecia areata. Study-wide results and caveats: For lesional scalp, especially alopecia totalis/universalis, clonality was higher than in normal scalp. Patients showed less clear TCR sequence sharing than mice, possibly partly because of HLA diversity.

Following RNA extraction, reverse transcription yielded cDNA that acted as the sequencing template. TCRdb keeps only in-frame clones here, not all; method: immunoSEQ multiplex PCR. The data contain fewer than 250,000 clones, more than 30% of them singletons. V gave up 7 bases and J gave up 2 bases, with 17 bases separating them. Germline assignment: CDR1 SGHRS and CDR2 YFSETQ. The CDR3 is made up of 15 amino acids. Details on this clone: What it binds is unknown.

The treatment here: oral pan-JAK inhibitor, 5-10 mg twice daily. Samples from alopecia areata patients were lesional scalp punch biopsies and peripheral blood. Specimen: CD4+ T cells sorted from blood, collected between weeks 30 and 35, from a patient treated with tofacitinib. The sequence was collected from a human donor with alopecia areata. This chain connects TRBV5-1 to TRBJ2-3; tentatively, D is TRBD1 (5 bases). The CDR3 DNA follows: TGCGCCAGCGCCGCAGGGTTTCCATTCACAGATACGCAGTATTTT. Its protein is CASAAGFPFTDTQYF.